This TCR beta chain was found in a study of blood T cell repertoires in COVID-19. Here immunoSEQ multiplex PCR was the method, and the copy in TCRdb shows in-frame clones only, minus some. The table records around 250,000 clones, 86% of them present only once. Sequenced material: peripheral blood. The clonotype comes from a man aged 60 to 75 with acute or convalescent COVID-19.

CDR3 DNA sequence: TGTGCCAGCAGCCTTACGGGATCAGCGGGAGGAAGGGACGAGCAGTACTTC. It is translated as CASSLTGSAGGRDEQYF. The chain combines TRBV21-1 with TRBJ2-7; the table's D call of TRBD2 was not tested on the DNA. TRBV21-1 is annotated as a pseudogene. CDR3 length: 17 amino acids.